This T cell receptor (beta chain) was sequenced during a study of PD-1 blockade in classical Hodgkin lymphoma. Sequenced by immunoSEQ multiplex PCR; TCRdb stores in-frame clones only, minus some. The sample includes more than 85,000 clones, around nine tenths of them seen just once. A remark on this clone: Its target is not known.

The time point denotes: cycle 4 day 1 (C4D1), after six to seven weeks of nivolumab. Following autologous stem cell transplantation, relapse occurred in every patient, and exposure to brentuximab vedotin varied. Study-level points and caveats: Exclusion covered patients beginning nivolumab under 1 year post-ASCT. Complete responders possessed baseline diversity comparable to newly diagnosed patients.

Looked up from germline, CDR1 is SGDLS and CDR2 is YYNGEE. This CDR3 comprises 16 residues. After removal of 4 bases from V and 3 bases from J, the junction contained 4 bases not matched to a gene. Sequencing was performed on peripheral blood mononuclear cells (PBMCs), taken before the fourth cycle of nivolumab. The receptor was isolated from a human donor with classical Hodgkin lymphoma. The J gene is TRBJ2-1, the V gene TRBV9, with TRBD2 matching over 13 bases. The CDR3 DNA is TGTGCCAGCAGCTTTCGGACTAGCGGGAGCTACAATGAGCAGTTCTTC. Amino acid sequence: CASSFRTSGSYNEQFF.